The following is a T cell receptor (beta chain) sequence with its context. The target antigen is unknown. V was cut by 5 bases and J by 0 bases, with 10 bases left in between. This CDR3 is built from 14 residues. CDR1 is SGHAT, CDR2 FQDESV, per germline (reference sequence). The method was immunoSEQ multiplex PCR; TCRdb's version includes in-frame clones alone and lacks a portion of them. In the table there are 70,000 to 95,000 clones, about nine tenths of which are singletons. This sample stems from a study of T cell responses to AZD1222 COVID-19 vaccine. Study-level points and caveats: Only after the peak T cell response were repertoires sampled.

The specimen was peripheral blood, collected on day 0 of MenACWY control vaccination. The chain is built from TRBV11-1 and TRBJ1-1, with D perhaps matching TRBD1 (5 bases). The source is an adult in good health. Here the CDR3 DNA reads TGTGCCAGCAGCCGGGCGGACATGAACACTGAAGCTTTCTTT. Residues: CASSRADMNTEAFF.